This record covers a single TCR beta chain. Per the study methods: From reference gene primer amplification, estimates of nucleated cell counts were derived. TCRdb's copy holds only in-frame clones and misses some; the assay was immunoSEQ multiplex PCR. That table supplies the V and J calls and clone size; D and trimming were determined from the DNA. The table records 470,000 or so clones, roughly 85% of them present only once. This entry comes from a study of blood T cell repertoires in COVID-19. For the study at large: Samples taken during acute and convalescent COVID-19 were collected in the United States, Italy and Spain. Sources were T cells, B-cell-depleted T cells, or PBMCs; the material itself was cDNA or gDNA.

The CDR3 sequence is 15 residues long. Trimming left V 4 bases short and J 8 bases short, with 20 bases between. The germline V gene has CDR1 GTSNPN and CDR2 SVGIG (reference sequence). The V and J genes are TRBV30 and TRBJ2-2; TRBD1 is a possible D gene (6 bases). The sequencing input was peripheral blood. The clonotype was recovered from a human donor in a cohort sampled during active COVID-19. The CDR3 protein is CAWNLGTGQPGELFF. The CDR3 DNA reads as TGTGCCTGGAATTTAGGCACAGGGCAGCCTGGGGAGCTGTTTTTT.